The next 7 T cell receptor beta chains were all read from a single sample in a study of post-analysis software for immune sequencing data. No cognate antigen is known for these TCRs. Study findings and constraints: Comparison of patients with controls showed five or six TRBV segments more frequent in patients, TRBV5-6, TRBV5-1 and TRBV20-1 among them.

cDNA libraries of TCR beta carried unique molecular identifiers. TCRdb processed the PCR reads anew with MiXCR; each CDR3 protein has one entry. The table records about 810,000 distinct CDR3 sequences, approximately 53% of them present only once. Specimen: blood. The receptor set was obtained from a girl aged 10-17 years with multiple sclerosis.

The gene calls are TRBV7-2 and TRBJ2-3, with TRBD2 identical over 13 bases. The CDR3 length is 17 residues. Germline values: CDR1 SGHTA, CDR2 FQGNSA. The trim removed 1 base at V and 5 bases at J, leaving 6 bases unmatched. The CDR3 DNA is TGTGCCAGCAGCTTAGTACTAGCGGGGGGGCCGGGAGATACGCAGTATTTT. Amino acid sequence: CASSLVLAGGPGDTQYF.

The V call is TRBV5-1, the J call TRBJ1-1; 8 nucleotides agree with TRBD1. In germline, CDR1 is SGHRS, CDR2 YFSETQ. V shed 7 bases and J 7 bases; nucleotides not matched to a gene: 12. The CDR3 extends over 14 amino acids. The CDR3 loop reads CASRLGGQVDEAFF. The CDR3 nucleotides read TGCGCCAGCCGTCTAGGGGGACAGGTAGATGAAGCTTTCTTT.

V gene TRBV14 combines with J gene TRBJ1-2; 7 nucleotides match TRBD1. Trimming cost V 3 bases and J 8 bases; bases outside gene matches: 9. The CDR3 is 14 residues long. Germline V gene data show CDR1 as SGHDN and CDR2 as FVKESK. The CDR3 DNA follows: TGTGCCAGCAGCCAGGCTACAGGGGTCGGAGGCTACACCTTC. This gives the protein CASSQATGVGGYTF.

This chain joins TRBV12-3 or TRBV12-4 and TRBJ2-4, with TRBD2 matching over 12 bases. The CDR3 is 18 residues long. Trimming cost V 1 base and J 0 bases; bases outside gene matches: 4. For the CDR3, the DNA is TGTGCCAGCAGTTTAGTGCTAGCGGGAGGGCCAGCCAAAAACATTCAGTACTTC. It encodes CASSLVLAGGPAKNIQYF.

There are a few counts of this clonotype. The chain is built from TRBV4-1 and TRBJ2-5, with D maybe TRBD2 (6 bases). Trimming shortened V by 4 bases and J by 4 bases, and 16 bases separated the two germline ends. The CDR3 has 15 residues. Germline-derived CDR1 and CDR2 are MGHRA and YSYEKL. Here the CDR3 reads CASSPGTSRVETQYF. CDR3 DNA: TGCGCCAGCAGCCCCGGGACTTCACGGGTAGAGACCCAGTACTTC.

This clonotype was seen more than once but under ten times. J is TRBJ2-7 and V is TRBV27; D gene unclear. V lost 3 bases to trimming and J lost 7 bases, with 19 bases between them. The CDR3 extends over 15 amino acids. The germline V gene has CDR1 MNHEY and CDR2 SMNVEV (reference sequence). The CDR3 here is CASSFPRIGFGEQYF. Written as DNA, the CDR3 is TGTGCCAGCAGTTTCCCGCGGATAGGATTCGGGGAGCAGTACTTC.

The chain couples TRBV20-1 to TRBJ2-7; 12 bases fit TRBD2. The V gene's germline CDR1 is DFQATT and CDR2 SNEGSKA (reference sequence). V shed 1 base, J shed 0 bases, and the junction held 4 bases outside the gene matches. The CDR3 totals 16 residues. DNA for the CDR3: TGCAGTGCTAGAGTGGGACTAGCGGGTTTCTCCTACGAGCAGTACTTC. Its protein product is CSARVGLAGFSYEQYF.